The present T cell receptor beta chain was sequenced within a study of blood T cells in healthy people across ages. It was 8 to 10 milliliters of peripheral blood that were drawn from each donor. Isolation recovered at least 7 million PBMCs from every sample. Germline V gene sequence: CDR1 LGHNT, CDR2 FRNRAP. The CDR3 runs to 14 residues. A second about 7 to 12 cycle PCR used barcoded and J-beta primers. TCRdb passed the 5' RACE reads through MiXCR, listing each CDR3 protein once. The repertoire consists of fewer than 650,000 distinct CDR3 sequences, with about 26% occurring once and the leading ten covering approximately 3.5%. The same data also contributed to another study, on T cells of mothers and their children. That source adds: Over 9.5 million reads per mother and some 3 million per child were obtained. Thymic selection shapes TCR recombination output in related pairs, and it does so similarly in unrelated pairs.

This TCR came from a boy aged 2 to 10 in good health. The specimen was blood. V gene TRBV12-5 combines with J gene TRBJ2-5; no clear D gene. The end of the DNA fits TRBJ2-7 better, so the J call may be wrong. The CDR3 DNA is TGTGCTAGTGGTTACATATTCAGCTCCTACGAGCAGTACTTC. Translation gives CASGYIFSSYEQYF.